These 32 T cell receptor beta chains were all obtained from the same sample, sequenced in a study of blood T cell repertoires in COVID-19. Profiled with immunoSEQ multiplex PCR; TCRdb holds only in-frame clones, not every one. The table has about 170,000 clones, around 80% seen once. The sequenced sample consisted of PBMCs or T cells enriched from blood (not recorded which). Receptor source: a woman between 65 and 79 years old in a cohort exposed to, infected with or recovered from COVID-19 (not recorded which).

V gene TRBV20-1 combines with J gene TRBJ1-1, with D maybe TRBD1 (6 bases). CDR3 size: 11 residues. Germline V lookup: CDR1 DFQATT, CDR2 SNEGSKA (reference sequence). As DNA, the CDR3 is TGCGCTGAGGGGGGGAGCACTGAAGCTTTCTTT. Its translation: CAEGGSTEAFF.

This rearrangement joins TRBV5-1 to TRBJ2-3; D may be TRBD2 (5 bases). Germline V gene lookup returns CDR1 SGHRS and CDR2 YFSETQ. The germline V and J ends were trimmed by 4 bases and 0 bases, with 9 bases remaining between them. The CDR3 runs 14 residues. CDR3 in DNA: TGCGCCAGCAGCGAAACTAGGAGCACAGATACGCAGTATTTT. Its translation is CASSETRSTDTQYF.

CDR3 loop: CASSPHIAGPTDTQYF. The CDR3 DNA follows: TGTGCCAGCAGCCCCCACATAGCGGGGCCCACAGATACGCAGTATTTT. This sequence joins TRBV11-2 and TRBJ2-3, with 8 bases aligning to TRBD2. The V and J ends lost 5 bases and 2 bases, in that order; junction bases with no gene match: 9. The CDR3 extends over 16 amino acids. Germline lookup yields CDR1 SGHAT and CDR2 FQNNGV.

The V gene is TRBV4-2, the J gene TRBJ1-4; 7 nucleotides align to TRBD1. In germline, CDR1 is LGHNA, CDR2 YNFKEQ. V shed 3 bases, J shed 4 bases, and the junction held 5 bases outside the gene matches. This CDR3 comprises 15 residues. CDR3 sequence: CASSQPGQYNEKLFF. CDR3 nucleotide sequence: TGTGCCAGCAGCCAGCCGGGACAGTATAATGAAAAACTGTTTTTT.

This clone appeared once. The chain is built from TRBV3-1 (or the pseudogene TRBV3-2) and TRBJ1-1; no clear D gene. Per the germline V gene, CDR1 is LGHDT and CDR2 is YNNKEL (reference sequence). Trimming took off 3 bases at V and 11 bases at J, with 13 bases between the two ends. CDR3 length: 12 residues. The CDR3 reads CASSHLGGPAFF. CDR3 nucleotides: TGTGCCAGCAGCCACCTCGGAGGACCGGCTTTCTTT.

The table lists this clone with a few counts. The chain uses TRBV4-1 and TRBJ2-5; 12 bases are a match to TRBD2. The CDR3 is made up of 16 amino acids. V was pared by 0 bases and J by 2 bases, with 1 base of the junction left unmatched. Germline CDR1 reads MGHRA; CDR2 reads YSYEKL. The CDR3 bases are TGCGCCAGCAGCCAAGATCTAGCGGGAGGGCAAGAGACCCAGTACTTC. It specifies CASSQDLAGGQETQYF.

The V call is TRBV27, the J call TRBJ1-6; the match to TRBD1 covers 8 bases. The germline V gene encodes CDR1 MNHEY and CDR2 SMNVEV (reference sequence). The ends lost 4 bases at V and 10 bases at J; junction bases unmatched: 6. The CDR3 sequence is 14 residues long. In nucleotides, the CDR3 is TGTGCCAGCAGTTGGGACAGGCTCGGCTCACCCCTCCACTTT. Translated: CASSWDRLGSPLHF.

The chain uses TRBV4-3 and TRBJ2-7, with a possible D match to TRBD1 (6 bases). Trimming stripped 1 base from V and 7 bases from J, with 17 bases between. Germline loops: CDR1 LGHNA, CDR2 YSLEER. This CDR3 is built from 15 residues. CDR3 sequence reads: CASSQGGGPRVEQYF. CDR3 coding DNA: TGCGCCAGCAGCCAAGGAGGGGGACCGCGAGTGGAGCAGTACTTC.

The chain combines TRBV7-2 with TRBJ2-1; D may be TRBD2 (6 bases). Trimming took off 0 bases at V and 8 bases at J, with 17 bases between the two ends. The germline gives CDR1 SGHTA, CDR2 FQGNSA. The CDR3 covers 16 residues. The CDR3 loop reads CASSLAAGTVRDEQFF. CDR3 bases: TGTGCCAGCAGCTTAGCGGCGGGAACCGTCAGGGATGAGCAGTTCTTC.

The chain links TRBV27 to TRBJ2-3; TRBD2 matches at 11 bases. The V gene's germline CDR1 is MNHEY and CDR2 SMNVEV (reference sequence). Losses at the gene ends were 3 bases for V and 8 bases for J; bases not matched to a gene: 7. This CDR3 is 15 amino acids long. CDR3 sequence: CASSLNGLAGGTQYF. CDR3 nucleotides: TGTGCCAGCAGTTTGAACGGGCTAGCGGGAGGTACGCAGTATTTT.

This clone was seen a few times. The chain couples TRBV9 to TRBJ2-7; D possibly corresponds to TRBD1 (6 bases). Germline V gene lookup returns CDR1 SGDLS and CDR2 YYNGEE. This CDR3 region has 15 residues. Trimming shortened V by 0 bases and J by 0 bases, and 10 bases separated the two germline ends. CDR3 residues: CASSVGGQSSYEQYF. The CDR3 nucleotides are TGTGCCAGCAGCGTAGGAGGACAGAGCTCCTACGAGCAGTACTTC.

This sequence joins TRBV10-3 and TRBJ2-3; D is perhaps TRBD2 (6 bases). This CDR3 has 14 residues. Germline CDR1 ENHRY, CDR2 SYGVKD. The V and J ends lost 3 bases and 3 bases respectively, with 10 bases between them. Written as DNA, the CDR3 is TGTGCCATCAGTGACGGGGGACGGACAGATACGCAGTATTTT. It is translated as CAISDGGRTDTQYF.

This chain uses TRBV19 with TRBJ2-3, with 8 positions matching TRBD1. J gave up 3 bases and V 3 bases, and 8 bases lay outside the gene matches. CDR1 is LNHDA, CDR2 SQIVND, per germline (reference sequence). CDR3 length: 16 amino acids. CDR3: CASSMRAGGATDTQYF. The CDR3 coding sequence is TGTGCCAGTAGTATGAGGGCAGGGGGCGCGACAGATACGCAGTATTTT.

This clone was observed a few times. Distinct nucleotide sequences in the sample also encode this CDR3. The chain joins TRBV2 to TRBJ2-3, with 9 nucleotides matching TRBD1. There are 15 residues in the CDR3. Germline V gives CDR1 SNHLY, CDR2 FYNNEI. V shed 4 bases and J 1 base; nucleotides not matched to a gene: 3. The CDR3 DNA is TGTGCCAGCAGTGGACGGACAGGGGGCACAGATACGCAGTATTTT. Protein: CASSGRTGGTDTQYF. The full variable domain, in which reference TRBV2 and TRBJ2-3 provide the parts outside the CDR3, is EPEVTQTPSHQVTQMGQEVILRCVPISNHLYFYWYRQILGQKVEFLVSFYNNEISEKSEIFDDQFSVERPDGSNFTLKIRSTKLEDSAMYFCASSGRTGGTDTQYFGPGTRLTVL.

The chain has TRBV20-1 and TRBJ2-1; 8 nucleotides agree with TRBD2. The ends lost 4 bases at V and 7 bases at J; junction bases unmatched: 0. Germline CDR1 and CDR2: DFQATT and SNEGSKA (reference sequence). The CDR3 is 11 residues long. This chain's CDR3 is CSATSGNEQFF. The CDR3 coding sequence is TGCAGTGCTACTAGCGGGAATGAGCAGTTCTTC.

The V and J genes are TRBV7-3 and TRBJ2-1; TRBD2 is a possible D gene (6 bases). The germline V gene encodes CDR1 SGHTA and CDR2 FQGTGA. The CDR3 loop spans 15 amino acids. The V end was cut by 5 bases, the J end by 2 bases, with 13 bases between. The CDR3 region is CASSALGGTYNEQFF. For the CDR3, the DNA is TGTGCCAGCAGCGCTTTAGGAGGGACCTACAATGAGCAGTTCTTC.

V is TRBV25-1 and J is TRBJ1-3, with TRBD1 identical over 7 bases. Germline CDR1 reads MGHDK; CDR2 reads SYGVNS. The CDR3 spans 14 residues. After removal of 8 bases from V and 4 bases from J, the junction contained 8 bases not matched to a gene. CDR3 residues: CASGPTGTGNTIYF. DNA for the CDR3: TGTGCCAGCGGACCGACAGGGACCGGAAACACCATATATTTT.

The CDR3 loop is CASSRGDVNTEAFF. The CDR3 bases are TGTGCCAGCAGTCGGGGGGACGTGAACACTGAAGCTTTCTTT. V gene TRBV28 combines with J gene TRBJ1-1; D perhaps matches TRBD1 (5 bases). Germline V gene sequence: CDR1 MDHEN, CDR2 SYDVKM. With 5 bases removed from V and 0 bases from J, the gap between germline ends came to 10 bases. The CDR3 loop spans 14 amino acids.

This chain connects TRBV28 to TRBJ1-1; D unresolved. Germline values: CDR1 MDHEN, CDR2 SYDVKM. V was shortened by 5 bases and J by 5 bases, with 9 bases between the two germline ends. The CDR3 contains 12 residues. This CDR3 reads CASSPQPTEAFF. DNA of the CDR3: TGTGCCAGCAGTCCACAGCCTACTGAAGCTTTCTTT.

The chain recombines TRBV7-8 with TRBJ1-1; D is unclear. The CDR3 covers 14 residues. Germline V CDR1 and CDR2: SGHVS, FQNEAQ. The germline V and J ends were trimmed by 8 bases and 2 bases, with 15 bases remaining between them. The CDR3 protein is CASVQEDANTEAFF. The CDR3 nucleotides are TGTGCCAGCGTCCAGGAGGACGCAAACACTGAAGCTTTCTTT.

The chain combines TRBV5-6 with TRBJ2-5; TRBD1 is a possible D gene (6 bases). Germline V gene sequence: CDR1 SGHDT, CDR2 YYEEEE. Trimming pared 2 bases from V and 5 bases from J, leaving 13 bases between. The CDR3 has 14 amino acids. In DNA, the CDR3 is TGTGCCAGCAGCTTATCAGGGGTTGGGGAGACCCAGTACTTC. It codes for CASSLSGVGETQYF.

The chain combines TRBV13 with TRBJ1-1; 8 bases are a match to TRBD1. The J segment lost 3 bases and the V segment lost 6 bases, leaving 6 bases of the junction unmatched. CDR3 length equals 14 residues. The germline CDR1 and CDR2 sequences are PRHDT and FYEKMQ (reference sequence). In DNA, the CDR3 is TGTGCCAGCAGTCCGGACAGGGAGGACACTGAAGCTTTCTTT. Protein: CASSPDREDTEAFF. The variable domain in full, completed from reference TRBV13 and TRBJ1-1, reads AAGVIQSPRHLIKEKRETATLKCYPIPRHDTVYWYQQGPGQDPQFLISFYEKMQSDKGSIPDRFSAQQFSDYHSELNMSSLELGDSALYFCASSPDREDTEAFFGQGTRLTVV.

The chain links TRBV7-3 to TRBJ2-3, with no clear D. The CDR3 loop spans 13 amino acids. The ends were cut back, 5 bases at V and 7 bases at J, with 13 bases in the middle. The V gene's germline CDR1 is SGHTA and CDR2 FQGTGA. In DNA form, the CDR3 reads TGTGCCAGCAGCCTGAGGATTCCGAATACGCAGTATTTT. This sequence encodes CASSLRIPNTQYF.

The chain joins TRBV2 to TRBJ1-2; 7 bases line up with TRBD1. The V gene end was trimmed by 5 bases and the J gene end by 7 bases; junction bases not matched to a gene: 4. This CDR3 is built from 12 residues. Germline CDR1 is SNHLY and CDR2 is FYNNEI. CDR3 nucleotides: TGTGCCAGCAGTACAGGGGCCGGTGGCTACACCTTC. It yields the protein CASSTGAGGYTF.

The chain carries TRBV29-1 and TRBJ1-1, with D tentatively TRBD1 (6 bases). Trimming cost V 7 bases and J 0 bases, with 9 bases left between them. Looked up from germline, CDR1 is SQVTM and CDR2 is ANQGSEA. The CDR3 consists of 12 residues. CDR3 coding DNA: TGCAGCGCCCAGGGGATGAACACTGAAGCTTTCTTT. Amino acid sequence: CSAQGMNTEAFF.

The chain carries TRBV9 and TRBJ2-1; no clear D. The CDR3 has 15 amino acids. Germline V gene sequence: CDR1 SGDLS, CDR2 YYNGEE. Deletions cut 4 bases from V and 8 bases from J, with 19 bases between. In DNA, the CDR3 is TGTGCCAGCAGCTCGCTGGCACGTTTTACCCATGAGCAGTTCTTC. Translation gives CASSSLARFTHEQFF. Filled out from reference TRBV9 and TRBJ2-1, the complete variable domain reads DSGVTQTPKHLITATGQRVTLRCSPRSGDLSVYWYQQSLDQGLQFLIQYYNGEERAKGNILERFSAQQFPDLHSELNLSSLELGDSALYFCASSSLARFTHEQFFGPGTRLTVL.

V usage is TRBV5-6 and J usage is TRBJ2-5; 10 nucleotides align to TRBD2. This CDR3 region has 15 residues. With V trimmed by 3 bases and J by 5 bases, 7 bases remained unmatched. Germline V lookup: CDR1 SGHDT, CDR2 YYEEEE. The CDR3 DNA reads as TGTGCCAGCAGCTCGGTAGCGGGGGGTCGGGAGACCCAGTACTTC. Its protein is CASSSVAGGRETQYF.

The rearrangement joins TRBV5-8 to TRBJ2-7; 11 nucleotides align to TRBD2. Germline assignment: CDR1 SGHTS and CDR2 YDEGEE. J was trimmed by 7 bases and V by 2 bases; bases with no gene match: 5. The CDR3 is 14 residues long. The CDR3 region has the DNA TGTGCCAGCAGCTTACTAGCGGGAGTGGGGGAGCAGTACTTC. Its translation: CASSLLAGVGEQYF.

The V call is TRBV3-1 (or the pseudogene TRBV3-2), the J call TRBJ2-2; possibly TRBD1 for D (6 bases). The germline gives CDR1 LGHDT, CDR2 YNNKEL (reference sequence). V lost 4 bases and J 5 bases, leaving 11 bases between the germline ends. The CDR3 is 14 amino acids. The chain's CDR3 is CASSLLGGTGELFF. The CDR3 coding sequence is TGTGCCAGCAGCCTTCTAGGGGGTACCGGGGAGCTGTTTTTT.

The chain has TRBV14 and TRBJ2-1; D ambiguous. Germline V gene data show CDR1 as SGHDN and CDR2 as FVKESK. The CDR3 runs 17 residues. V was pared by 1 base and J by 2 bases, with 15 bases between. CDR3 region: CASSQGTVDSPYNEQFF. Written as DNA, the CDR3 is TGTGCCAGCAGCCAAGGAACGGTCGATAGTCCCTACAATGAGCAGTTCTTC.

The genes are TRBV3-1 (or the pseudogene TRBV3-2) and TRBJ1-2, with TRBD1 matching over 8 bases. Germline V gene data show CDR1 as LGHDT and CDR2 as YNNKEL (reference sequence). The V gene end was trimmed by 4 bases and the J gene end by 0 bases; junction bases not matched to a gene: 4. CDR3 length: 15 amino acids. Here the CDR3 reads CASSRGQGANYGYTF. The DNA of the CDR3 is TGTGCCAGCAGCCGCGGACAGGGAGCTAACTATGGCTACACCTTC.

The chain uses TRBV5-1 and TRBJ2-3; tentatively, D is TRBD2 (6 bases). Between the trimmed V and J ends, which lost 4 bases and 1 base, there was a span of 19 bases. The germline V gene has CDR1 SGHRS and CDR2 YFSETQ. The CDR3 has 17 amino acids. CDR3 nucleotides: TGCGCCAGCAGCGAAGGTCGGCGGGGCCGGGGCACAGATACGCAGTATTTT. Translating gives CASSEGRRGRGTDTQYF.